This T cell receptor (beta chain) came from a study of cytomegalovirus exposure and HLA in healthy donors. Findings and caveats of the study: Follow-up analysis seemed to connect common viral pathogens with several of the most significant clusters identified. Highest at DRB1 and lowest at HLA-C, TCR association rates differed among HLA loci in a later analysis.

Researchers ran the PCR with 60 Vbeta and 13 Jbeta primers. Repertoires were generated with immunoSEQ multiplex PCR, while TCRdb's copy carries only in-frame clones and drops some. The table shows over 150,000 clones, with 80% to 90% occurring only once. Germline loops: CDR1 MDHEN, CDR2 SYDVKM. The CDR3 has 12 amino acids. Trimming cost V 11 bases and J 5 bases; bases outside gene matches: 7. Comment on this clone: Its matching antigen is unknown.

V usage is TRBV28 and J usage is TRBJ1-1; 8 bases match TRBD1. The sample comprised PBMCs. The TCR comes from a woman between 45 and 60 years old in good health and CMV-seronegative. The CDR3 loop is CALTGDSTEAFF. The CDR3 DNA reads TGTGCCTTGACAGGGGATTCGACTGAAGCTTTCTTT. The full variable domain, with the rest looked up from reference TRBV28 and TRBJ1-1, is DVKVTQSSRYLVKRTGEKVFLECVQDMDHENMFWYRQDPGLGLRLIYFSYDVKMKEKGDIPEGYSVSREKKERFSLILESASTNQTSMYLCALTGDSTEAFFGQGTRLTVV.